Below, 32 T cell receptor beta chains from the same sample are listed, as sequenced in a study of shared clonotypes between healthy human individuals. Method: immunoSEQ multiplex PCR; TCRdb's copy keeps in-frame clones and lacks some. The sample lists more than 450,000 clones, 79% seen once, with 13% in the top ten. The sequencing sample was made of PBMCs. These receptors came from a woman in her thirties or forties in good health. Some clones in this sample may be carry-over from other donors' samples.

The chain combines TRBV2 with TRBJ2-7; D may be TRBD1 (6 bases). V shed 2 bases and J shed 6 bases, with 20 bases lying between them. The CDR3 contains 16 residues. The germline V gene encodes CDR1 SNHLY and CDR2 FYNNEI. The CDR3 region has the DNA TGTGCCAGCAGTGAATTCAAGTGGGGCAGGGGTGGCGAGCAGTACTTC. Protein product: CASSEFKWGRGGEQYF.

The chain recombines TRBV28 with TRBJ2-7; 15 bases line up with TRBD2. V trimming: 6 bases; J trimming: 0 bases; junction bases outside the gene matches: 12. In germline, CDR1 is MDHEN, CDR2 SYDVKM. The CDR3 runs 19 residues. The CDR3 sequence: CASSSVAGTSGRPSYEQYF. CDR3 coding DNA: TGTGCCAGCAGCTCCGTAGCTGGGACTAGCGGGAGGCCCTCCTACGAGCAGTACTTC.

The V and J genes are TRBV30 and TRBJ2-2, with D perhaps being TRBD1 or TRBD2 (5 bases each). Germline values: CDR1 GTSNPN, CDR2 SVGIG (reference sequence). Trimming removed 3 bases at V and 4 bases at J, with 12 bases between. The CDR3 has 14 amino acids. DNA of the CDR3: TGTGCCTGGAGGGGGGTCCTAGTCACCGGGGAGCTGTTTTTT. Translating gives CAWRGVLVTGELFF. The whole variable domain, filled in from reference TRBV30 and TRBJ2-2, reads SQTIHQWPATLVQPVGSPLSLECTVEGTSNPNLYWYRQAAGRGLQLLFYSVGIGQISSEVPQNLSASRPQDRQFILSSKKLLLSDSGFYLCAWRGVLVTGELFFGEGSRLTVL.

CDR3 bases: TGTGCCAGCAGCCAAGGAAGAATCGATCTGTTCTTC. Translating gives CASSQGRIDLFF. V is TRBV14 and J is TRBJ2-1; D is ambiguous. This CDR3 region has 12 residues. Germline V gene data show CDR1 as SGHDN and CDR2 as FVKESK. The V end lost 1 base, the J end lost 15 bases, and 13 bases lay between the germline ends.

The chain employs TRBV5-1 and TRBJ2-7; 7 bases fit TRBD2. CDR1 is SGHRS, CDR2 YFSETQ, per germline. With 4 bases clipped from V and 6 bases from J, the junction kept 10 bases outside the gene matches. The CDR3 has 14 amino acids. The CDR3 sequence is CASSQAPSGGEQYF. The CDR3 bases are TGCGCCAGCAGCCAGGCCCCTAGCGGTGGCGAGCAGTACTTC.

In DNA, the CDR3 is TGTGCCAGCAGCTTAGTAGGACTGGCGCGGGACGAGCAGTACTTC. Protein sequence: CASSLVGLARDEQYF. The chain uses TRBV7-2 and TRBJ2-7, with D possibly being TRBD2 (5 bases). The CDR3 is 15 residues long. The germline V gene encodes CDR1 SGHTA and CDR2 FQGNSA. Trimming stripped 1 base from V and 5 bases from J, with 15 bases between.

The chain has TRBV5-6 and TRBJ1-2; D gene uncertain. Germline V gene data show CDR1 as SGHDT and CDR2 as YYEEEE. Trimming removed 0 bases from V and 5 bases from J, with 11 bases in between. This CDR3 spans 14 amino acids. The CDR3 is CASSLGQGVYGYTF. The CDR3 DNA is TGTGCCAGCAGCTTGGGACAAGGTGTGTATGGCTACACCTTC.

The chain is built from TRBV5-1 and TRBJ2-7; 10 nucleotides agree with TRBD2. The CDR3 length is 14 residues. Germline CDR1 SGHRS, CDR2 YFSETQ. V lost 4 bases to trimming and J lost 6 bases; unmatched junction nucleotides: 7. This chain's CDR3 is CASSHGTSDGEQYF. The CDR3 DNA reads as TGCGCCAGCAGCCACGGGACTAGCGACGGCGAGCAGTACTTC.

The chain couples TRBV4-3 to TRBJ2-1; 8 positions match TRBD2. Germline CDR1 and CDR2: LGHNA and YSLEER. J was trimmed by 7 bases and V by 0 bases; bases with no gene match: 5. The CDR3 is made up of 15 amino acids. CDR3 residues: CASSQETGTSNEQFF. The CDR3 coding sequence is TGCGCCAGCAGCCAAGAAACGGGGACTAGTAATGAGCAGTTCTTC.

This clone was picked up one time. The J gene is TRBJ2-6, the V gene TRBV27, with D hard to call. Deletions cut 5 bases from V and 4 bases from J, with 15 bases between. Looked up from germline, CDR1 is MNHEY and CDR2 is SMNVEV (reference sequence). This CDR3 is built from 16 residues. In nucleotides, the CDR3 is TGTGCCAGCAGTGCCCCGGCCCGCGGAGGGGCCAACGTCCTGACTTTC. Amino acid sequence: CASSAPARGGANVLTF.

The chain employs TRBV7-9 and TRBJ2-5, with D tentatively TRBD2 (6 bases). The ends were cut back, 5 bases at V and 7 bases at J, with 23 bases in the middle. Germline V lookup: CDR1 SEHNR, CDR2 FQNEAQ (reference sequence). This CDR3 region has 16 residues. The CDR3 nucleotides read TGTGCCAGCAGCCCCCCCGGGGGTGAGGGGCGGGGGACCCAGTACTTC. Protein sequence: CASSPPGGEGRGTQYF.

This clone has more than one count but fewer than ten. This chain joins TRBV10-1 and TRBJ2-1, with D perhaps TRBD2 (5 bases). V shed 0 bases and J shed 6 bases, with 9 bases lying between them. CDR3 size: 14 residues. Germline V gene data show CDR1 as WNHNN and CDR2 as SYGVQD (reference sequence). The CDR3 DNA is TGCGCCAGCAGTGAGTCTGGTAGCGTCAATGAGCAGTTCTTC. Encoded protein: CASSESGSVNEQFF.

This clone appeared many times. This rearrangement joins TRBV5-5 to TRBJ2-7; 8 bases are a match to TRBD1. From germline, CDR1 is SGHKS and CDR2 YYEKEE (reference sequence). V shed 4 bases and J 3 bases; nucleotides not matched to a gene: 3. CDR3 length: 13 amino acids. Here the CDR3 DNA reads TGTGCCAGCAGCCTGACAGGGGACTACGAGCAGTACTTC. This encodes CASSLTGDYEQYF.

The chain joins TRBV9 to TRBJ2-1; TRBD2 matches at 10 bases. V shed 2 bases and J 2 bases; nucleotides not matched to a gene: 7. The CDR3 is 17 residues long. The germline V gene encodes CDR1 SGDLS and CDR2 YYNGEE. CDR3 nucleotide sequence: TGTGCCAGCAGCGTGGGCGAAAGCGGGAGGGCCTACAATGAGCAGTTCTTC. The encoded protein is CASSVGESGRAYNEQFF. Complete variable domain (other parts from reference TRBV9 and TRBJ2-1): DSGVTQTPKHLITATGQRVTLRCSPRSGDLSVYWYQQSLDQGLQFLIQYYNGEERAKGNILERFSAQQFPDLHSELNLSSLELGDSALYFCASSVGESGRAYNEQFFGPGTRLTVL.

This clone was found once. CDR3 DNA: TGTGCCAGTACCCCCCGGGGCGGGATTTGGGAGACCCAGTACTTC. It specifies CASTPRGGIWETQYF. The chain has TRBV19 and TRBJ2-5, with D perhaps TRBD2 (6 bases). Germline lookup yields CDR1 LNHDA and CDR2 SQIVND (reference sequence). V was trimmed by 7 bases and J by 5 bases, leaving 20 bases between them. This CDR3 contains 15 residues.

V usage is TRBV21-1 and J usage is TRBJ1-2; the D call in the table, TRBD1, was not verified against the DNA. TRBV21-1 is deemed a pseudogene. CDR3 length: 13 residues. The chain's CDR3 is CASSKSRGSGYTF. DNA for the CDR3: TGTGCCAGCAGCAAATCCAGGGGCTCTGGCTACACCTTC.

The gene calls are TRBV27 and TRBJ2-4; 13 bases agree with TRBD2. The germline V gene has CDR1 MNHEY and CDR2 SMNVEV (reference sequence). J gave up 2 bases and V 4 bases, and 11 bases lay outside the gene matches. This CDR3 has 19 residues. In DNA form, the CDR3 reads TGTGCCAGCAGTTCACTCCACCTACTAGCGGGAGGGCCCAAAAACATTCAGTACTTC. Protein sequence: CASSSLHLLAGGPKNIQYF.

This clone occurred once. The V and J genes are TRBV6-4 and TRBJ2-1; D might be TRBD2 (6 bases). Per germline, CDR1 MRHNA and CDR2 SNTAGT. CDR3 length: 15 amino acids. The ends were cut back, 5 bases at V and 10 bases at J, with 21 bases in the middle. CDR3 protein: CASSQAAGTPSEQFF. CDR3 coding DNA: TGTGCCAGCAGTCAGGCGGCCGGGACTCCTTCCGAGCAGTTCTTC.

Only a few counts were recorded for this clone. CDR3: CSVEVPLDTQYF. In DNA form, the CDR3 reads TGCAGCGTTGAAGTGCCGTTAGATACGCAGTATTTT. The chain carries TRBV29-1 and TRBJ2-3; D gene uncertain. The germline V gene has CDR1 SQVTM and CDR2 ANQGSEA. Trimming cost V 1 base and J 5 bases, with 7 bases left between them. The CDR3 sequence is 12 residues long.

CDR3 protein: CASSFTAATNEKLFF. CDR3 DNA sequence: TGCGCCAGCAGCTTCACGGCTGCAACTAATGAAAAACTGTTTTTT. The V and J genes are TRBV5-1 and TRBJ1-4; unclear D gene. This CDR3 is 15 amino acids long. Germline CDR1 reads SGHRS; CDR2 reads YFSETQ. Trimming removed 2 bases at V and 0 bases at J, with 8 bases between.

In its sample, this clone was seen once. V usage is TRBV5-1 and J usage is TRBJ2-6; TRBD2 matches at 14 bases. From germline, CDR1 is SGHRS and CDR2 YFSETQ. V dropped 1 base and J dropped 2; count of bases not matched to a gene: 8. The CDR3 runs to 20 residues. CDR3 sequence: CASSLPRLAGGVAGANVLTF. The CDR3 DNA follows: TGCGCCAGCAGCTTGCCCCGACTAGCGGGAGGGGTCGCTGGGGCCAACGTCCTGACTTTC.

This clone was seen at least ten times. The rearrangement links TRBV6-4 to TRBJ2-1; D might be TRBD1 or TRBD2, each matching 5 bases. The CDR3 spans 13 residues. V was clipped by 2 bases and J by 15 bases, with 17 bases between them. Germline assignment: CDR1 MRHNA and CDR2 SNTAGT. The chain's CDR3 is CASSDRDASKRFF. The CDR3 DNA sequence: TGTGCCAGCAGTGACCGGGACGCATCCAAAAGGTTCTTC.

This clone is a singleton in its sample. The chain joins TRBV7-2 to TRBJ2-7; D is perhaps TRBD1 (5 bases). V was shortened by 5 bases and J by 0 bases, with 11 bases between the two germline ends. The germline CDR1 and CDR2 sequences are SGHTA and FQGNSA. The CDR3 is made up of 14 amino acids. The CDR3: CASSLRQLSYEQYF. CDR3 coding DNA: TGTGCCAGCAGCCTTAGACAGCTCTCCTACGAGCAGTACTTC.

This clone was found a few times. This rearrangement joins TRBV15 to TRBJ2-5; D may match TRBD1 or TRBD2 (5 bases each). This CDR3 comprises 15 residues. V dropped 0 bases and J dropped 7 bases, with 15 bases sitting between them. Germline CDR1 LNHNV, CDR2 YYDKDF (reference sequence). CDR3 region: CATSRDQEGWLTQYF. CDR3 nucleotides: TGTGCCACCAGCAGAGATCAAGAGGGGTGGTTGACCCAGTACTTC.

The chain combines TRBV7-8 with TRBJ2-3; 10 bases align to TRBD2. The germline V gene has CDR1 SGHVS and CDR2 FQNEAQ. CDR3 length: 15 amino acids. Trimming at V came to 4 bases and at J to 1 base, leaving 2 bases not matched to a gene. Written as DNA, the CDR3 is TGTGCCAGCAGCTCGCTAGCGGGAGGCACAGATACGCAGTATTTT. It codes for CASSSLAGGTDTQYF.

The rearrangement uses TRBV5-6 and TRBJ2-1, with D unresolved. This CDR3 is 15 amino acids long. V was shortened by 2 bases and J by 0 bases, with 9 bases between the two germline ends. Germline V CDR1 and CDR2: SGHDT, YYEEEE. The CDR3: CASSFKRSSYNEQFF. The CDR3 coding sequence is TGTGCCAGCAGCTTCAAAAGGAGCTCCTACAATGAGCAGTTCTTC.

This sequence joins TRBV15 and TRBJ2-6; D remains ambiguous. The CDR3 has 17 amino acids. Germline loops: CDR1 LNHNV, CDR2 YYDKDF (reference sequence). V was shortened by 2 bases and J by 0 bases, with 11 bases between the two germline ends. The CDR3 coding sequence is TGTGCCACCAGCAGATCCCAAGACCGCTCTGGGGCCAACGTCCTGACTTTC. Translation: CATSRSQDRSGANVLTF.

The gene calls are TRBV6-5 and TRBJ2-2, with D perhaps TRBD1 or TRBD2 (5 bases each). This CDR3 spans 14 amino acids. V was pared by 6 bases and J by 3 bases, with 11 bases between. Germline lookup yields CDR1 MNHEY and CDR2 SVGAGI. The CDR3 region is CASSRGSYTGELFF. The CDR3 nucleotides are TGTGCCAGCAGCCGGGGCAGCTACACCGGGGAGCTGTTTTTT.

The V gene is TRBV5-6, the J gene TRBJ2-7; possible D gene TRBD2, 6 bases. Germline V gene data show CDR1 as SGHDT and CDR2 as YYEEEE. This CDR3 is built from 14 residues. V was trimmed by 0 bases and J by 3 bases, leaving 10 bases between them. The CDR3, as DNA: TGTGCCAGCAGCTTGGGCGGGGATTTCTACGAGCAGTACTTC. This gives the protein CASSLGGDFYEQYF.

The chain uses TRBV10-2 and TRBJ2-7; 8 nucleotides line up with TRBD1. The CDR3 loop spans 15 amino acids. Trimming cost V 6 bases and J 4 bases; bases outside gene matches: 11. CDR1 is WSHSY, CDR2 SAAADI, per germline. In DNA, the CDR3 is TGCGCCAGCAGGGCTGGGACAGGCGCTGGGTACGAGCAGTACTTC. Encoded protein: CASRAGTGAGYEQYF.

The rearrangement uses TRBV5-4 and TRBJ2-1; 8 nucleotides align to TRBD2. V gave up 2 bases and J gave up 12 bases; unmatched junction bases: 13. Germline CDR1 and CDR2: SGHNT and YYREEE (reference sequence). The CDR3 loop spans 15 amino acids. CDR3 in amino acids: CASSFPGTSGGGQFF. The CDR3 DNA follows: TGTGCCAGCAGCTTTCCCGGGACTAGTGGGGGCGGGCAGTTCTTC.

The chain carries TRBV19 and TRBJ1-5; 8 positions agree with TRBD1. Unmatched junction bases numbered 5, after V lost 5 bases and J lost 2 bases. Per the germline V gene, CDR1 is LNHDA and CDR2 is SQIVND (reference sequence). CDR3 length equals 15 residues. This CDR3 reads CASSDRGWGNQPQHF. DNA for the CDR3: TGTGCCAGTAGTGACAGGGGATGGGGCAATCAGCCCCAGCATTTT. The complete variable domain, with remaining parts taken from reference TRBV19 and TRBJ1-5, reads DGGITQSPKYLFRKEGQNVTLSCEQNLNHDAMYWYRQDPGQGLRLIYYSQIVNDFQKGDIAEGYSVSREKKESFPLTVTSAQKNPTAFYLCASSDRGWGNQPQHFGDGTRLSIL.